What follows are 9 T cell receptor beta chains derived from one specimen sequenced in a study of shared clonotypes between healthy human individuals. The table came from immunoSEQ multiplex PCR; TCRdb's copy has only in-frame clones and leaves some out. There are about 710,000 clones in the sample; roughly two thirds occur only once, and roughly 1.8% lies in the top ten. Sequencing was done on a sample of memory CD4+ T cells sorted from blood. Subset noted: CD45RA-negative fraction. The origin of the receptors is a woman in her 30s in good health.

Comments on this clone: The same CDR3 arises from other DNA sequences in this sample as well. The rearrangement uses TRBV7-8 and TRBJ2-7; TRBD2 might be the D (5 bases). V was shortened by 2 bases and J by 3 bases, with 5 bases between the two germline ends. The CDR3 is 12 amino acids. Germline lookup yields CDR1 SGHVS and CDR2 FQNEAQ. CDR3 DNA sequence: TGTGCCAGCAGCTTACGGGACTACGAGCAGTACTTC. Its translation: CASSLRDYEQYF. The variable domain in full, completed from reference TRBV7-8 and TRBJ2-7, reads GAGVSQSPRYKVAKRGQDVALRCDPISGHVSLFWYQQALGQGPEFLTYFQNEAQLDKSGLPSDRFFAERPEGSVSTLKIQRTQQEDSAVYLCASSLRDYEQYFGPGTRLTVT.

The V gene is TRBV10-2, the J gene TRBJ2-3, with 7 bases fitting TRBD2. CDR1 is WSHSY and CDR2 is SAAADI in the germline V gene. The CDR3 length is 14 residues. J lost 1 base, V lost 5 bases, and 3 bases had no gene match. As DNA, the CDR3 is TGCGCCAGCAGTTCTAGCGGAGGCACAGATACGCAGTATTTT. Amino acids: CASSSSGGTDTQYF.

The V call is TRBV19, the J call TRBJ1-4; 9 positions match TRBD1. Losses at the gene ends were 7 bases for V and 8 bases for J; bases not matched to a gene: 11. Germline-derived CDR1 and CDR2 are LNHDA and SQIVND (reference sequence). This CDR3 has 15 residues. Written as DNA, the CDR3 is TGTGCCAGTACAGTATCCCGGACAGGGGACGAAAAACTGTTTTTT. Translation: CASTVSRTGDEKLFF.

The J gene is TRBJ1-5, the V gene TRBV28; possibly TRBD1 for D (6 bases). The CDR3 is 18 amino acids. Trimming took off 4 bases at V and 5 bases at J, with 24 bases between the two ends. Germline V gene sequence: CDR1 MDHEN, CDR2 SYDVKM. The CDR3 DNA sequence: TGTGCCAGCAGTTCTCTTCGATTGACAGGATTATGGGATCAGCCCCAGCATTTT. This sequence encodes CASSSLRLTGLWDQPQHF.

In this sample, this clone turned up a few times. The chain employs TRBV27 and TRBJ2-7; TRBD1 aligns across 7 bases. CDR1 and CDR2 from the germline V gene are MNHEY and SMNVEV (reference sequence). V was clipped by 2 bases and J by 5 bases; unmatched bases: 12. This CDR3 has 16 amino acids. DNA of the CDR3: TGTGCCAGCAGTTTAGAGGGACAGAGGGTGATGGACGAGCAGTACTTC. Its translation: CASSLEGQRVMDEQYF.

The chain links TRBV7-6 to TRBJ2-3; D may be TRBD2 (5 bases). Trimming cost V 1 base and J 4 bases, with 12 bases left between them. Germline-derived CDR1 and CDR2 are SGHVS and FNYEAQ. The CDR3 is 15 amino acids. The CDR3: CASSLGGSLADTQYF. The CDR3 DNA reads TGTGCCAGCAGCTTAGGTGGGAGCTTGGCAGATACGCAGTATTTT.

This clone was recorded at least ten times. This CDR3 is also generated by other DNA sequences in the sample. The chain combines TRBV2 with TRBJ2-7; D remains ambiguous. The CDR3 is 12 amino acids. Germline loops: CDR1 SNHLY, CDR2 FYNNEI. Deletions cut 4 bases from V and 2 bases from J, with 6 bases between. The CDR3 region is CASSGQTYEQYF. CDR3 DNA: TGTGCCAGCAGTGGGCAGACCTACGAGCAGTACTTC.

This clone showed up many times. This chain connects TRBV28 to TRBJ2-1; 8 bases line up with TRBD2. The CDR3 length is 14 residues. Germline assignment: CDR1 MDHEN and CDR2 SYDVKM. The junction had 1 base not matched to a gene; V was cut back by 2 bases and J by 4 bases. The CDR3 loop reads CASSLGTSYNEQFF. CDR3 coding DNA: TGTGCCAGCAGTTTAGGGACTAGTTACAATGAGCAGTTCTTC.

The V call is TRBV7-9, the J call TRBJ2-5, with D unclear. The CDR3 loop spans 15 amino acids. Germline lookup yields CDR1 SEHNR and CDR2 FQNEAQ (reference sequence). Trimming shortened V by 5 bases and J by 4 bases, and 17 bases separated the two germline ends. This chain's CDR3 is CASSQFVEVLETQYF. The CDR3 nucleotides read TGTGCCAGCAGCCAATTCGTCGAGGTTTTAGAGACCCAGTACTTC.